Listed here are 28 T cell receptor beta chains from one sample, sequenced in a study of PD-1 blockade in classical Hodgkin lymphoma. Clones were sequenced by immunoSEQ multiplex PCR, and TCRdb holds only the in-frame ones, with some missing. The sample includes fewer than 15,000 clones, approximately 80% of them seen just once. In every patient, relapse followed autologous stem cell transplantation, while exposure to brentuximab vedotin differed. CD8+ T cells were isolated from thawed PBMCs by magnetic negative selection. The sample here was CD8+ T cells from blood, taken at baseline. Receptors originate from a human donor with classical Hodgkin lymphoma.

This chain connects TRBV7-9 to TRBJ2-3; D is possibly TRBD1 (5 bases). Trimming shortened V by 4 bases and J by 2 bases, and 13 bases separated the two germline ends. Germline V CDR1 and CDR2: SEHNR, FQNEAQ (reference sequence). The length of the CDR3 is 15 residues. Here the CDR3 reads CASSSATAHTDTQYF. CDR3 bases: TGTGCCAGCAGCTCCGCGACAGCACACACAGATACGCAGTATTTT.

The chain has TRBV4-1 and TRBJ2-1, with 12 bases identical to TRBD2. This CDR3 is built from 17 residues. Germline-derived CDR1 and CDR2 are MGHRA and YSYEKL. The V segment lost 1 base and the J segment 2 bases; nucleotides outside the gene matches: 3. CDR3 coding DNA: TGCGCCAGCAGCCAAGTAACTAGCGGGGGGACCTACAATGAGCAGTTCTTC. Protein product: CASSQVTSGGTYNEQFF.

The chain joins TRBV5-6 to TRBJ1-2; D is ambiguous. CDR1 is SGHDT and CDR2 is YYEEEE in the germline V gene. CDR3 length equals 15 residues. V dropped 4 bases and J dropped 4 bases, with 17 bases sitting between them. In DNA form, the CDR3 reads TGTGCCAGCAGCCCCCCTGGCGTAACCTCCTATGGCTACACCTTC. Its translation: CASSPPGVTSYGYTF.

The rearrangement joins TRBV18 to TRBJ1-5, with a possible D match to TRBD1 (5 bases). This CDR3 has 13 amino acids. CDR1 is KGHSH, CDR2 LQKENI, per germline. V was pared by 3 bases and J by 8 bases, with 11 bases between. The chain's CDR3 is CASSPEGVEPQHF. The CDR3 DNA is TGTGCCAGCTCACCCGAAGGGGTAGAGCCCCAGCATTTT.

The chain recombines TRBV27 with TRBJ1-2; 8 bases line up with TRBD1. The CDR3 length is 13 residues. CDR1 and CDR2 from the germline V gene are MNHEY and SMNVEV (reference sequence). J gave up 7 bases and V 8 bases, and 9 bases lay outside the gene matches. The CDR3 sequence: CASWGTGNIGYTF. The CDR3, as DNA: TGTGCCAGCTGGGGGACAGGAAATATTGGCTACACCTTC.

V gene TRBV30 combines with J gene TRBJ2-7; D may be TRBD1 or TRBD2 (5 bases each). V was shortened by 0 bases and J by 5 bases, with 14 bases between the two germline ends. This CDR3 has 14 amino acids. Germline V gene sequence: CDR1 GTSNPN, CDR2 SVGIG (reference sequence). The CDR3 DNA reads as TGTGCCTGGAGTGTACGCGTCCGGGGCCACGAGCAGTACTTC. Translating gives CAWSVRVRGHEQYF.

The chain employs TRBV5-6 and TRBJ2-5, with a tentative D call TRBD1 (5 bases). This CDR3 region has 14 residues. In germline, CDR1 is SGHDT, CDR2 YYEEEE. V lost 0 bases to trimming and J lost 7 bases, with 13 bases between them. In DNA, the CDR3 is TGTGCCAGCAGCTTGGGGGGCACCCCCGGGACCCAGTACTTC. Encoded protein: CASSLGGTPGTQYF.

The genes are TRBV6-4 and TRBJ1-5; D is unclear. V lost 4 bases, J lost 7 bases, and 14 bases lay in between. The CDR3 runs 14 residues. Germline V gene sequence: CDR1 MRHNA, CDR2 SNTAGT. CDR3 residues: CASSGLAERQPQHF. CDR3 DNA: TGTGCCAGCAGTGGGTTGGCAGAGAGACAGCCCCAGCATTTT.

This clone was found a few times. The J gene is TRBJ1-6, the V gene TRBV10-2; a possible D gene is TRBD1 (5 bases). Germline CDR1 is WSHSY and CDR2 is SAAADI. V was cut by 6 bases and J by 7 bases, with 7 bases left in between. This CDR3 has 12 residues. The CDR3: CASSEGNSPLHF. The CDR3 DNA is TGCGCCAGCAGCGAGGGGAATTCACCCCTCCACTTT.

V usage is TRBV7-8 and J usage is TRBJ2-1; 15 nucleotides match TRBD2. V shed 8 bases and J 8 bases; nucleotides not matched to a gene: 4. The CDR3 has 14 residues. The germline CDR1 and CDR2 sequences are SGHVS and FQNEAQ. The CDR3 region has the DNA TGTGCCAGCGGACTAGCGGGGGGGCCCGATGAGCAGTTCTTC. Translating gives CASGLAGGPDEQFF. Full variable domain (rest looked up from reference TRBV7-8 and TRBJ2-1): GAGVSQSPRYKVAKRGQDVALRCDPISGHVSLFWYQQALGQGPEFLTYFQNEAQLDKSGLPSDRFFAERPEGSVSTLKIQRTQQEDSAVYLCASGLAGGPDEQFFGPGTRLTVL.

The chain links TRBV4-1 to TRBJ2-7, with D unresolved. The V gene lost 3 bases and the J gene lost 0 bases, with 6 bases spanning the gap. Germline V gene data show CDR1 as MGHRA and CDR2 as YSYEKL. The CDR3 is made up of 13 amino acids. The CDR3 protein is CASSHSLSYEQYF. CDR3 DNA: TGCGCCAGCAGCCATTCACTCTCCTACGAGCAGTACTTC.

The chain joins TRBV7-9 to TRBJ1-1; maybe TRBD1 (5 bases). V was trimmed by 3 bases and J by 1 base, leaving 12 bases between them. The CDR3 loop spans 15 amino acids. Per germline, CDR1 SEHNR and CDR2 FQNEAQ (reference sequence). CDR3 nucleotide sequence: TGTGCCAGCAGCTTTTCTTTGGGGCGGAACACTGAAGCTTTCTTT. Translation gives CASSFSLGRNTEAFF.

V usage is TRBV7-2 and J usage is TRBJ2-2, with unresolved D. CDR1 and CDR2 from the germline V gene are SGHTA and FQGNSA. The CDR3 has 12 residues. V dropped 11 bases and J dropped 6 bases, with 13 bases sitting between them. The CDR3 bases are TGTGCCTTTGGCTGGGTTTCCGGGGAGCTGTTTTTT. Translation: CAFGWVSGELFF.

This rearrangement joins TRBV5-1 to TRBJ1-2, with D possibly being TRBD1 (5 bases). Germline CDR1 and CDR2: SGHRS and YFSETQ. The CDR3 runs to 12 residues. The V gene lost 0 bases and the J gene lost 8 bases, with 8 bases spanning the gap. CDR3 protein: CASSLAWGGYTF. The CDR3 region has the DNA TGCGCCAGCAGCTTGGCCTGGGGCGGCTACACCTTC.

The rearrangement joins TRBV19 to TRBJ1-2; 7 bases match TRBD1. Trimming removed 6 bases from V and 2 bases from J; junction bases left unmatched: 3. The CDR3 runs to 13 residues. Per germline, CDR1 LNHDA and CDR2 SQIVND (reference sequence). The CDR3 protein is CASSEGANYGYTF. CDR3 coding DNA: TGTGCCAGTAGCGAGGGGGCGAACTATGGCTACACCTTC.

The V gene is TRBV11-2, the J gene TRBJ2-5; 7 bases are a match to TRBD1. The V gene end was trimmed by 5 bases and the J gene end by 3 bases; junction bases not matched to a gene: 9. Looked up from germline, CDR1 is SGHAT and CDR2 is FQNNGV. This CDR3 is built from 15 residues. The CDR3 DNA reads TGTGCCAGCAGCCCCCGCGGTGGGACAGAAGAGACCCAGTACTTC. Translation gives CASSPRGGTEETQYF.

The V gene is TRBV5-1, the J gene TRBJ2-3, with a weak D call TRBD2 (5 bases). The CDR3 has 15 amino acids. Per germline, CDR1 SGHRS and CDR2 YFSETQ. V shed 2 bases and J shed 2 bases, with 12 bases lying between them. This CDR3 is CASSFLADFTDTQYF. The CDR3 bases are TGCGCCAGCAGCTTCCTAGCAGACTTCACAGATACGCAGTATTTT.

The chain employs TRBV7-9 and TRBJ2-1; 10 bases are shared with TRBD2. The J segment lost 7 bases and the V segment lost 1 base, leaving 10 bases of the junction unmatched. CDR1 SEHNR and CDR2 FQNEAQ come from the germline V gene (reference sequence). There are 17 residues in the CDR3. This CDR3 reads CASSLGLAGARMNEQFF. The CDR3 DNA reads as TGTGCCAGCAGCTTAGGGCTAGCGGGGGCTAGAATGAATGAGCAGTTCTTC. Filled out from reference TRBV7-9 and TRBJ2-1, the complete variable domain reads DTGVSQNPRHKITKRGQNVTFRCDPISEHNRLYWYRQTLGQGPEFLTYFQNEAQLEKSRLLSDRFSAERPKGSFSTLEIQRTEQGDSAMYLCASSLGLAGARMNEQFFGPGTRLTVL.

V and J are TRBV4-1 and TRBJ2-1; unclear D gene. The CDR3 is 12 residues long. Trimming pared 4 bases from V and 9 bases from J, leaving 10 bases between. CDR1 is MGHRA and CDR2 is YSYEKL in the germline V gene. The CDR3 region has the DNA TGCGCCAGCAGCCCCCGGGCGAGTGAGCAGTTCTTC. Protein: CASSPRASEQFF.

The V and J genes are TRBV9 and TRBJ2-7; possible D gene TRBD1, 6 bases. V was shortened by 2 bases and J by 6 bases, with 12 bases between the two germline ends. The germline CDR1 and CDR2 sequences are SGDLS and YYNGEE. The CDR3 extends over 13 amino acids. Written as DNA, the CDR3 is TGTGCCAGCAGCGTTGTAACAGGGAGCGAGCAGTACTTC. Translation gives CASSVVTGSEQYF.

This chain links TRBV5-6 with TRBJ2-3, with 10 positions matching TRBD2. Germline trimming cut 2 bases from V and 4 bases from J; bases unmatched to any gene: 1. The CDR3 contains 14 residues. CDR1 is SGHDT, CDR2 YYEEEE, per germline. The CDR3 loop reads CASSLGLAADTQYF. DNA of the CDR3: TGTGCCAGCAGCTTAGGACTAGCGGCAGATACGCAGTATTTT.

The CDR3 here is CASSLNKGDKTDTQYF. The CDR3 bases are TGCGCCAGCAGCTTGAATAAAGGGGACAAGACAGATACGCAGTATTTT. The chain joins TRBV5-1 to TRBJ2-3; perhaps TRBD1 as D (6 bases). V lost 1 base and J 3 bases, leaving 15 bases between the germline ends. The germline V gene encodes CDR1 SGHRS and CDR2 YFSETQ. This CDR3 contains 16 residues.

The CDR3 is CASSLVGGIYSQETQYF. The CDR3 bases are TGTGCCAGTAGTTTGGTAGGGGGCATTTACTCGCAAGAGACCCAGTACTTC. The V gene is TRBV19, the J gene TRBJ2-5; 7 bases line up with TRBD1. The CDR3 is made up of 17 amino acids. The germline CDR1 and CDR2 sequences are LNHDA and SQIVND (reference sequence). V dropped 5 bases and J dropped 2; count of bases not matched to a gene: 14.

The chain joins TRBV7-2 to TRBJ2-5, with D possibly TRBD2 on 6 matching bases. This CDR3 region has 17 residues. Trimming left V 1 base short and J 7 bases short, with 22 bases between. Germline V gene data show CDR1 as SGHTA and CDR2 as FQGNSA. The CDR3 nucleotides are TGTGCCAGCAGCTTAGGGGGCGGGGCGAGGCGGGGCGGGACCCAGTACTTC. Amino acids: CASSLGGGARRGGTQYF.

CDR3 region: CASSLSGQGKGYEQYF. DNA of the CDR3: TGTGCCAGCAGTTTATCGGGACAGGGGAAAGGCTACGAGCAGTACTTC. This sequence joins TRBV27 and TRBJ2-7; 10 bases are shared with TRBD1. The trim removed 0 bases at V and 3 bases at J, leaving 5 bases unmatched. CDR1 and CDR2 (germline): MNHEY, SMNVEV (reference sequence). The CDR3 is 16 amino acids.

The chain employs TRBV7-9 and TRBJ2-7; 8 nucleotides align to TRBD1. The CDR3 is 15 amino acids. Germline V gene sequence: CDR1 SEHNR, CDR2 FQNEAQ (reference sequence). V shed 5 bases and J 4 bases; nucleotides not matched to a gene: 10. This CDR3 is CASSPRDRHVYEQYF. DNA for the CDR3: TGTGCCAGCAGCCCGCGGGACAGGCATGTATACGAGCAGTACTTC.

The V call is TRBV29-1, the J call TRBJ2-4; perhaps D is TRBD1 or TRBD2 (5 bases each). The ends were cut back, 1 base at V and 9 bases at J, with 19 bases in the middle. Germline loops: CDR1 SQVTM, CDR2 ANQGSEA. CDR3 size: 15 residues. The CDR3 DNA sequence: TGCAGCGTTGAAGGCATTCGGGACCAACCAACCATTCAGTACTTC. It translates to CSVEGIRDQPTIQYF.

CDR3 residues: CASSQVRKGINAGELFF. CDR3 in DNA: TGCGCCAGCAGCCAAGTAAGGAAGGGTATAAACGCCGGGGAGCTGTTTTTT. The V and J genes are TRBV4-1 and TRBJ2-2; D uncertain. Per the germline V gene, CDR1 is MGHRA and CDR2 is YSYEKL. This CDR3 region has 17 residues. Trimming stripped 1 base from V and 6 bases from J, with 18 bases between.